This T cell receptor beta chain was identified during a study of PD-L1 blockade in urothelial cancer. Method: immunoSEQ multiplex PCR; TCRdb's copy keeps in-frame clones and lacks some. The table shows 95,000 to 100,000 clones, with around 87% occurring only once. The time point is: pretreatment peripheral blood. Germline V gives CDR1 SGHKS, CDR2 YYEKEE (reference sequence). Trimming removed 2 bases from V and 3 bases from J; junction bases left unmatched: 3. The CDR3 totals 15 residues. This clone was found once. The sample here was PBMCs, taken around atezolizumab (anti-PD-L1) treatment. The receptor was isolated from a man aged 60 to 69 with urothelial cancer. The chain combines TRBV5-5 with TRBJ1-2, with 11 bases aligning to TRBD1. CDR3 residues: CASSFGQGAYYGYTF. The CDR3 bases are TGTGCCAGCAGCTTTGGACAGGGGGCTTACTATGGCTACACCTTC.